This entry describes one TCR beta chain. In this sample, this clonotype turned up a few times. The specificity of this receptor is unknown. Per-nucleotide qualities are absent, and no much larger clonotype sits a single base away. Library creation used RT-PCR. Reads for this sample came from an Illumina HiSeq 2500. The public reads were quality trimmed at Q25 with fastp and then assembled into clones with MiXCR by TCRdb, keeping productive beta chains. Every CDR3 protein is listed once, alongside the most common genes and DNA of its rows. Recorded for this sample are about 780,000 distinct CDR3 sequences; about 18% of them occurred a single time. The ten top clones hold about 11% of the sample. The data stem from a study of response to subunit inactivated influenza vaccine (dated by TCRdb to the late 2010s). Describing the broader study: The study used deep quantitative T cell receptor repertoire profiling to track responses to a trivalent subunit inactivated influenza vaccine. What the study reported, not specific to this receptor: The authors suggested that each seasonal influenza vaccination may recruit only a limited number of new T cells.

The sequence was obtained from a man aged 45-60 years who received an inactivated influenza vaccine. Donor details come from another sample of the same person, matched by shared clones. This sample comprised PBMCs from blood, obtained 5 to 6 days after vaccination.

The CDR3 has the sequence CASSPGEGQSSYNEQFF. The DNA sequence is given as TGTGCCAGCAGTCCCGGCGAGGGTCAGAGCTCCTACAATGAGCAGTTCTTC. The chain couples TRBV12-3 or TRBV12-4 to TRBJ2-1; a tentative D match to TRBD2 spans 5 bases. A distance of 17 bases separates the germline ends of V and J, which lose 5 bases and 0 bases respectively. From the cysteine through the phenylalanine, the CDR3 covers 17 amino acids. The DNA shown is the 51-base CDR3, in frame from base 1.